This T cell receptor beta chain came from a study of early T cells in non-severe SARS-CoV-2 infection. Across the study: Unsorted whole-blood RNA was sequenced in bulk, leaving chains unpaired.

Molecules of cDNA were individually given unique molecular identifiers that were attached to them. TCRdb reprocessed the 5' RACE reads via MiXCR and lists one record per CDR3 protein. The sample yields around 50,000 distinct CDR3 sequences, around 6% seen once. Study-wide results and limits: Using VDJdb, the matching emphasized anti-spike CD8 responses while missing private and CD4 specificities.

This clonotype was seen repeatedly, ten times or more. As yet, its antigen is unknown. From germline, CDR1 is SGHKS and CDR2 YYEKEE (reference sequence). The CDR3 covers 17 residues. V shed 5 bases and J shed 0 bases, with 20 bases lying between them. Specimen: whole blood. The genes are TRBV5-5 and TRBJ2-5; D is ambiguous. The sequence was obtained from an adult who was a healthcare worker with PCR-confirmed SARS-CoV-2 infection or an uninfected control (not recorded which). For the CDR3, the DNA is TGTGCCAGCAGTTACGACGAACAGAACCAACACCAAGAGACCCAGTACTTC. Translated: CASSYDEQNQHQETQYF.